The 23 T cell receptor beta chains presented below share a single source sample, sequenced in a study of CD8+ T cells in alopecia areata. Noted treatment: oral pan-JAK inhibitor, 5-10 mg twice daily. Sequencing templates came from extracted RNA that was reverse transcribed into cDNA. The table came from immunoSEQ multiplex PCR; TCRdb's copy has only in-frame clones and leaves some out. The table shows around 140,000 clones, with about 88% occurring only once. This sample comprised CD8+ T cells sorted from blood, obtained at week 4, from a patient treated with tofacitinib. All receptors derive from a human donor with alopecia areata.

The V and J genes are TRBV5-4 and TRBJ1-5; the D gene is possibly TRBD1 (5 bases). The germline V gene encodes CDR1 SGHNT and CDR2 YYREEE (reference sequence). This CDR3 is built from 14 residues. The V end was cut by 2 bases, the J end by 2 bases, with 8 bases between. CDR3 in DNA: TGTGCCAGCAGCTTTTGGGGGGGCAATCAGCCCCAGCATTTT. Its protein is CASSFWGGNQPQHF.

The V call is TRBV9, the J call TRBJ1-1; D unresolved. CDR3 size: 12 residues. CDR1 and CDR2 (germline): SGDLS, YYNGEE. The germline V and J ends were trimmed by 0 bases and 8 bases, with 8 bases remaining between them. The CDR3: CASSVGAAEAFF. The CDR3 region has the DNA TGTGCCAGCAGCGTAGGAGCAGCAGAAGCTTTCTTT. Together with reference TRBV9 and TRBJ1-1, the CDR3 gives the full variable domain: DSGVTQTPKHLITATGQRVTLRCSPRSGDLSVYWYQQSLDQGLQFLIQYYNGEERAKGNILERFSAQQFPDLHSELNLSSLELGDSALYFCASSVGAAEAFFGQGTRLTVV.

This chain connects TRBV30 to TRBJ2-1; TRBD2 matches at 10 bases. Germline trimming cut 3 bases from V and 1 base from J; bases unmatched to any gene: 12. CDR1 is GTSNPN and CDR2 is SVGIG in the germline V gene (reference sequence). The CDR3 loop spans 18 amino acids. CDR3 bases: TGTGCCTGGAGCGAGTACCCCCCTAGCGGGGGATCCTACAATGAGCAGTTCTTC. Translation: CAWSEYPPSGGSYNEQFF. The entire variable domain, with the rest obtained from reference TRBV30 and TRBJ2-1, is as follows: SQTIHQWPATLVQPVGSPLSLECTVEGTSNPNLYWYRQAAGRGLQLLFYSVGIGQISSEVPQNLSASRPQDRQFILSSKKLLLSDSGFYLCAWSEYPPSGGSYNEQFFGPGTRLTVL.

This chain connects TRBV6-4 to TRBJ2-1; TRBD2 matches at 10 bases. Germline lookup yields CDR1 MRHNA and CDR2 SNTAGT. V lost 8 bases, J lost 7 bases, and 11 bases stayed unmatched. The CDR3 has 15 amino acids. The CDR3 region is CASALLAGAGNEQFF. The CDR3 coding sequence is TGTGCCAGCGCCTTGCTAGCGGGGGCGGGAAATGAGCAGTTCTTC.

In its sample, this clone was seen once. The rearrangement links TRBV6-5 to TRBJ2-7; D unresolved. This CDR3 region has 13 residues. The germline V and J ends were trimmed by 0 bases and 4 bases, with 7 bases remaining between them. Per the germline V gene, CDR1 is MNHEY and CDR2 is SVGAGI. CDR3 DNA sequence: TGTGCCAGCAGTTACTCCGTCGGTTACGAGCAGTACTTC. This codes for CASSYSVGYEQYF.

This clone was detected only once. This chain uses TRBV29-1 with TRBJ2-7; D not certain. CDR1 and CDR2 from the germline V gene are SQVTM and ANQGSEA. The CDR3 contains 13 residues. Trimming stripped 6 bases from V and 2 bases from J, with 14 bases between. The CDR3 DNA follows: TGCAGCGTCCGACCTGATTCGACCTACGAGCAGTACTTC. Its translation: CSVRPDSTYEQYF.

This clone was seen just once. The chain combines TRBV29-1 with TRBJ1-1, with D unclear. Germline V lookup: CDR1 SQVTM, CDR2 ANQGSEA. The CDR3 runs 14 residues. The germline V and J ends were trimmed by 3 bases and 1 base, with 12 bases remaining between them. The CDR3 reads CSVDLLGSNTEAFF. Here the CDR3 DNA reads TGCAGCGTTGATCTTTTGGGATCGAACACTGAAGCTTTCTTT.

CDR3 region: CASSGTGGWGSTDTQYF. CDR3 coding DNA: TGCGCCAGCAGCGGGACAGGGGGCTGGGGTAGCACAGATACGCAGTATTTT. The gene calls are TRBV5-1 and TRBJ2-3; 12 positions match TRBD1. Germline CDR1 and CDR2: SGHRS and YFSETQ. The CDR3 runs 17 residues. V trimming: 4 bases; J trimming: 0 bases; junction bases outside the gene matches: 6.

This sequence joins TRBV7-3 and TRBJ2-3; no clear D. The germline V gene encodes CDR1 SGHTA and CDR2 FQGTGA. The CDR3 is 15 residues long. Deletions cut 3 bases from V and 1 base from J, with 11 bases between. CDR3 sequence reads: CASSFAGRGTDTQYF. CDR3 nucleotide sequence: TGTGCCAGCAGCTTCGCAGGTCGAGGCACAGATACGCAGTATTTT.

The chain links TRBV2 to TRBJ2-4, with D possibly matching TRBD1 (6 bases). Germline-derived CDR1 and CDR2 are SNHLY and FYNNEI. The CDR3 is made up of 14 amino acids. Trimming removed 5 bases at V and 5 bases at J, with 13 bases between. This CDR3 is CASSPRDKQNIQYF. CDR3 coding DNA: TGTGCCAGCAGTCCCCGGGACAAACAAAACATTCAGTACTTC.

In its sample, this clone was seen a few times. The chain carries TRBV2 and TRBJ2-1; D gene uncertain. Trimming removed 4 bases at V and 8 bases at J, with 15 bases between. This CDR3 is 14 amino acids long. The germline V gene encodes CDR1 SNHLY and CDR2 FYNNEI. The CDR3 reads CASSGLLFRDEQFF. The CDR3 coding sequence is TGTGCCAGCAGTGGATTACTTTTTCGAGATGAGCAGTTCTTC. The complete variable domain, with remaining parts taken from reference TRBV2 and TRBJ2-1, reads EPEVTQTPSHQVTQMGQEVILRCVPISNHLYFYWYRQILGQKVEFLVSFYNNEISEKSEIFDDQFSVERPDGSNFTLKIRSTKLEDSAMYFCASSGLLFRDEQFFGPGTRLTVL.

The chain couples TRBV27 to TRBJ1-2, with D possibly TRBD1 on 5 matching bases. Trimming removed 5 bases from V and 8 bases from J, with 12 bases in between. The CDR3 covers 12 residues. Per the germline V gene, CDR1 is MNHEY and CDR2 is SMNVEV (reference sequence). The CDR3 here is CASSPGTAGYTF. The CDR3 coding sequence is TGTGCCAGCAGTCCCGGGACCGCCGGCTACACCTTC.

Concerning this clone: A junction end diverges from the germline sequence, so it may reflect a read error. The V and J genes are TRBV27 and TRBJ2-3; 7 bases line up with TRBD2. This CDR3 has 15 residues. Germline V gene data show CDR1 as MNHEY and CDR2 as SMNVEV (reference sequence). The chain's CDR3 is CASGLNRLAKDTQYF. The CDR3 DNA is TGTGCCAGCGGTTTAAATCGACTAGCAAAGGATACGCAGTATTTT.

There are a few counts of this clone. This chain connects TRBV5-1 to TRBJ2-1; D may match TRBD1 or TRBD2 (5 bases each). The V end lost 4 bases, the J end lost 5 bases, and 16 bases lay between the germline ends. Looked up from germline, CDR1 is SGHRS and CDR2 is YFSETQ. The length of the CDR3 is 15 residues. Written as DNA, the CDR3 is TGCGCCAGCAGCCCGGGACCACAAAGTCACAATGAGCAGTTCTTC. As protein: CASSPGPQSHNEQFF.

V and J are TRBV4-1 and TRBJ2-5; perhaps TRBD2 as D (6 bases). The V and J ends lost 1 base and 1 base respectively, with 31 bases between them. The CDR3 has 22 residues. Germline V gene data show CDR1 as MGHRA and CDR2 as YSYEKL. In DNA form, the CDR3 reads TGCGCCAGCAGCCAAGTCGGGGGTAGTAGGACAAGCACACTGGTGACCCAAGAGACCCAGTACTTC. Translated: CASSQVGGSRTSTLVTQETQYF.

The J gene is TRBJ2-5, the V gene TRBV5-6; D might be TRBD2 (5 bases). The tail of the sequence fits TRBJ2-7 better, so the J call may be wrong. Germline values: CDR1 SGHDT, CDR2 YYEEEE. The CDR3 extends over 14 amino acids. CDR3 DNA sequence: TGTGCCAGCAGCTTGGAACTAGAGTCCTACGAGCAGTACTTC. This gives the protein CASSLELESYEQYF.

The genes are TRBV7-9 and TRBJ2-7; D is unclear. Trimming removed 1 base from V and 7 bases from J, with 8 bases in between. Germline V lookup: CDR1 SEHNR, CDR2 FQNEAQ (reference sequence). This CDR3 region has 12 residues. The CDR3 here is CASSLDPGEQYF. The CDR3 DNA reads as TGTGCCAGCAGCTTAGACCCCGGGGAGCAGTACTTC.

To note about this clone: One junction end does not reproduce the germline sequence, and a read error may be involved. This rearrangement joins TRBV5-1 to TRBJ2-1; D is possibly TRBD2 (5 bases). Germline V gives CDR1 SGHRS, CDR2 YFSETQ. The CDR3 covers 16 residues. The CDR3 coding sequence is TGCGCCAGCAGCTTGGTCAGCGGAAGCTCCTACAATGAGCAGCTCTTC. Translation gives CASSLVSGSSYNEQLF.

The chain has TRBV25-1 and TRBJ2-7, with no clear D. V lost 3 bases, J lost 0 bases, and 9 bases lay in between. The CDR3 sequence is 14 residues long. Germline CDR1 MGHDK, CDR2 SYGVNS. The CDR3 protein is CASSDVGPSYEQYF. CDR3 sequence (DNA): TGTGCCAGCAGTGATGTGGGCCCCTCCTACGAGCAGTACTTC.

The DNA for the CDR3 is TGTGCCACCAGCAGAGTTGAGGAGGCGGGGACCCAGTACTTC. Translating gives CATSRVEEAGTQYF. The chain joins TRBV15 to TRBJ2-5; D is possibly TRBD2 (5 bases). Germline CDR1 and CDR2: LNHNV and YYDKDF (reference sequence). Between the trimmed V and J ends, which lost 1 base and 7 bases, there was a span of 13 bases. The CDR3 length is 14 residues.

The chain is built from TRBV7-6 and TRBJ2-1; D is uncertain. Germline V gives CDR1 SGHVS, CDR2 FNYEAQ. The V end lost 4 bases, the J end lost 7 bases, and 8 bases lay between the germline ends. The CDR3 has 12 residues. The CDR3 bases are TGTGCCAGCAGCTCAAGAGAGAATGAGCAGTTCTTC. This sequence encodes CASSSRENEQFF. Full variable domain (outside the CDR3, taken from reference TRBV7-6 and TRBJ2-1): GAGVSQSPRYKVTKRGQDVALRCDPISGHVSLYWYRQALGQGPEFLTYFNYEAQQDKSGLPNDRFSAERPEGSISTLTIQRTEQRDSAMYRCASSSRENEQFFGPGTRLTVL.

The chain recombines TRBV5-1 with TRBJ2-3, with unresolved D. The CDR3 is made up of 14 amino acids. Trimming took off 2 bases at V and 2 bases at J, with 9 bases between the two ends. Germline assignment: CDR1 SGHRS and CDR2 YFSETQ. The CDR3 DNA is TGCGCCAGCAGCTTTTCCCCCTCCACAGATACGCAGTATTTT. It codes for CASSFSPSTDTQYF. The whole variable domain, remainder taken from reference TRBV5-1 and TRBJ2-3, is KAGVTQTPRYLIKTRGQQVTLSCSPISGHRSVSWYQQTPGQGLQFLFEYFSETQRNKGNFPGRFSGRQFSNSRSEMNVSTLELGDSALYLCASSFSPSTDTQYFGPGTRLTVL.

The genes are TRBV27 and TRBJ2-5; possibly TRBD1 for D (5 bases). CDR1 MNHEY and CDR2 SMNVEV come from the germline V gene (reference sequence). V was cut by 2 bases and J by 5 bases, with 15 bases left in between. This CDR3 region has 15 residues. CDR3 DNA sequence: TGTGCCAGCAGTTTAGGGCAGGGCCTTTTCGAGACCCAGTACTTC. It translates to CASSLGQGLFETQYF.